This TCR beta chain originates from a study of blood T cell repertoires in COVID-19. Study-level information: There were acute and convalescent COVID-19 samples, and they came from the United States, Italy and Spain. In each case, the material was cDNA or gDNA derived from T cells, B-cell-depleted T cells, or PBMCs.

In the original analysis: Reference gene primer amplification gave estimated nucleated cell counts. Only in-frame clones appear in the TCRdb table, and some are missing; sequencing was by immunoSEQ multiplex PCR. Clone size and the V and J calls come from that table; the DNA yielded D and trimming. This table holds approximately 240,000 clones, 79% found once. V shed 4 bases and J shed 7 bases, with 12 bases lying between them. The CDR3 contains 13 residues. The germline CDR1 and CDR2 sequences are SGHRS and YFSETQ. The sequence came from a woman aged 40-49 years with active or convalescent COVID-19. Sequencing was carried out using peripheral blood. V is TRBV5-1 and J is TRBJ1-5; D remains ambiguous. CDR3 amino acids: CASSTTGLQPQHF. The CDR3 DNA follows: TGCGCCAGCAGCACGACGGGATTACAGCCCCAGCATTTT.